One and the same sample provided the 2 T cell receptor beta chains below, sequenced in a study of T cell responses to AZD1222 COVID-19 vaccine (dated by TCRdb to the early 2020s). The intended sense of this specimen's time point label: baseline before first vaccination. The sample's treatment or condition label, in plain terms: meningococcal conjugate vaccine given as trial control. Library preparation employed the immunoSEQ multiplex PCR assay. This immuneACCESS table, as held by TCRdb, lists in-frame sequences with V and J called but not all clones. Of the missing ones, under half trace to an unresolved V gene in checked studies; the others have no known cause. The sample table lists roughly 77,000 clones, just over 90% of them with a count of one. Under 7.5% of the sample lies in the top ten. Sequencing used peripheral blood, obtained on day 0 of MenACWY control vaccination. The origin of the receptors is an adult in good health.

The CDR3 loop is CASSMERGMGQPQHF. CDR3 DNA sequence: TGTGCCAGTAGTATGGAAAGAGGGATGGGACAGCCCCAGCATTTT. This chain connects TRBV19 to TRBJ1-5; D is unclear. The ends were cut back, 3 bases at V and 7 bases at J, with 16 bases in the middle. CDR1 LNHDA and CDR2 SQIVND come from the germline V gene (reference sequence). The CDR3 sequence is 15 residues long.

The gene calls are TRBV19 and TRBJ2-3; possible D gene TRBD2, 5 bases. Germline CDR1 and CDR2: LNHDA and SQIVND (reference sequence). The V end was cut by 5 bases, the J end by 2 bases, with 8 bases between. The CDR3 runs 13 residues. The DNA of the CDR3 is TGTGCCAGTAGTGAGGACTTCACAGATACGCAGTATTTT. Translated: CASSEDFTDTQYF.